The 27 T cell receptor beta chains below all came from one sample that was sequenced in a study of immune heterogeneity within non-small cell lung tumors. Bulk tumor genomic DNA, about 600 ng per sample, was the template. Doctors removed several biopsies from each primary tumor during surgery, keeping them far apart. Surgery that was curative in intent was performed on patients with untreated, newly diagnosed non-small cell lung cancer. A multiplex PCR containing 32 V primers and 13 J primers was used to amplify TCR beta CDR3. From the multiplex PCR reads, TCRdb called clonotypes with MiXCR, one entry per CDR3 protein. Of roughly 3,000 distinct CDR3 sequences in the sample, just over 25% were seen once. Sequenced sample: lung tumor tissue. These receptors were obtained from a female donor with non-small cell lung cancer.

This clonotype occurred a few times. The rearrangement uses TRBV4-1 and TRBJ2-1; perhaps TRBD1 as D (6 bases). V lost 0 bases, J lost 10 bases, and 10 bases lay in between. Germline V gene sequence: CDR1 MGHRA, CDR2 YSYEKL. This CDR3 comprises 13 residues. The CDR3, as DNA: TGCGCCAGCAGCCAAGATCTTAGGGGGGAGCAGTTCTTC. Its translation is CASSQDLRGEQFF.

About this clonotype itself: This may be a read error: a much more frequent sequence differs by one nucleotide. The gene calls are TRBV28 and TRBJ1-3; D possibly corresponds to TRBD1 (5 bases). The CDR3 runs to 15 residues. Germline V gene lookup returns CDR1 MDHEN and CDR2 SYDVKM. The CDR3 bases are TGTGCCAGCACCCCGGGACGGATCTCTGGAAACACCATAAATTTT. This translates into CASTPGRISGNTINF.

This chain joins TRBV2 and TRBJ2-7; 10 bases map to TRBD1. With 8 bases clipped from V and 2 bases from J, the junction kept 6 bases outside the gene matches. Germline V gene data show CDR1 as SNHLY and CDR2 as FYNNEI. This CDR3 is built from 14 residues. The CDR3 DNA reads TGTGCCAGCCTCCGGGACAGGGGCCCCTACGAGCAGTACTTC. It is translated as CASLRDRGPYEQYF.

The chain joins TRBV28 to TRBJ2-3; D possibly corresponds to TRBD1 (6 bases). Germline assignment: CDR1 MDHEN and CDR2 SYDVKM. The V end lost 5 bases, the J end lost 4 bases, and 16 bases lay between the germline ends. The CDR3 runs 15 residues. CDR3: CASSTLGQTADTQYF. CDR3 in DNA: TGTGCCAGCAGTACCTTAGGACAGACTGCAGATACGCAGTATTTT.

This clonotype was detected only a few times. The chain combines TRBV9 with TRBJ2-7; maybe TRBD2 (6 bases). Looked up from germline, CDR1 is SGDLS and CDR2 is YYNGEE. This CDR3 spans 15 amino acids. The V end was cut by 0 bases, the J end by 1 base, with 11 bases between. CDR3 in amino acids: CASSVGPSASYEQYF. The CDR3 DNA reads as TGTGCCAGCAGCGTAGGTCCTAGCGCTTCCTACGAGCAGTACTTC. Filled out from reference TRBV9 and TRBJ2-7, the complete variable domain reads DSGVTQTPKHLITATGQRVTLRCSPRSGDLSVYWYQQSLDQGLQFLIQYYNGEERAKGNILERFSAQQFPDLHSELNLSSLELGDSALYFCASSVGPSASYEQYFGPGTRLTVT.

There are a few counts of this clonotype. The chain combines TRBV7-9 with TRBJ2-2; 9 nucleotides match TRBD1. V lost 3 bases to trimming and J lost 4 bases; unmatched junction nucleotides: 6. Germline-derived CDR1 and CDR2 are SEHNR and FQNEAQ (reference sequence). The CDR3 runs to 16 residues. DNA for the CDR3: TGTGCCAGCAGCTTTGGGACAGGGCGGCCCACCGGGGAGCTGTTTTTT. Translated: CASSFGTGRPTGELFF.

The CDR3 region has the DNA TGTGCCAGCAGCGAGGTTGAAGGGCAGCCCCAGCATTTT. Amino acids: CASSEVEGQPQHF. This chain links TRBV2 with TRBJ1-5, with D hard to call. The V end lost 6 bases, the J end lost 7 bases, and 13 bases lay between the germline ends. The CDR3 is 13 residues long. CDR1 and CDR2 from the germline V gene are SNHLY and FYNNEI.

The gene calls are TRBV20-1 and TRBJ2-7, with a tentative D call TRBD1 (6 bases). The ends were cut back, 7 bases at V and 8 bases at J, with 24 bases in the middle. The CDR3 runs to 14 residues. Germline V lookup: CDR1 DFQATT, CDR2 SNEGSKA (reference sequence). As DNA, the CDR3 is TGCAGTGTCACACCCAACAGGGAGCCTTACAAGCAGTACTTC. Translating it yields CSVTPNREPYKQYF.

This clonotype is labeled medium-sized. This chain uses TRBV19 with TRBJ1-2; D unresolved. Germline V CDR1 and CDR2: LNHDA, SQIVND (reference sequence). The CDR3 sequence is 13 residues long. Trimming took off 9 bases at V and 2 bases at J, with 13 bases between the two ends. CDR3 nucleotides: TGTGCCAGCAACTTGGACGGAAACTATGGCTACACCTTC. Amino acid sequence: CASNLDGNYGYTF.

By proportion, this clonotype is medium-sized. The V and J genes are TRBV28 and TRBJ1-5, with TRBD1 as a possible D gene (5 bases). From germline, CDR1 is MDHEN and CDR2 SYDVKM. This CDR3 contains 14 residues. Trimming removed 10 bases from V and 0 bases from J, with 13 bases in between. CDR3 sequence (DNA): TGTGCCATCACCGACAGCTATAGCAATCAGCCCCAGCATTTT. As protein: CAITDSYSNQPQHF.

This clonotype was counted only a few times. CDR3: CASSFLPQGARDQPQHF. The CDR3 DNA reads as TGTGCCAGCAGTTTTTTACCACAGGGGGCGCGAGATCAGCCCCAGCATTTT. The chain carries TRBV2 and TRBJ1-5; 9 bases match TRBD1. CDR1 is SNHLY and CDR2 is FYNNEI in the germline V gene. The V segment lost 5 bases and the J segment 5 bases; nucleotides outside the gene matches: 13. The CDR3 has 17 residues.

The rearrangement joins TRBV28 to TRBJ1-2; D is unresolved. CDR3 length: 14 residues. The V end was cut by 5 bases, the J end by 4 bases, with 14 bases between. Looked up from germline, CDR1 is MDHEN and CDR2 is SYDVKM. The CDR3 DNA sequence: TGTGCCAGCAGTATCTCAGGAGGTGGCTATGGCTACACCTTC. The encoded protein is CASSISGGGYGYTF.

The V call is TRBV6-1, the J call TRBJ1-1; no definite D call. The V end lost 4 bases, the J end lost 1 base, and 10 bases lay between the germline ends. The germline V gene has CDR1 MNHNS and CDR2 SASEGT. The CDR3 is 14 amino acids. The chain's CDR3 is CASSVTVTNTEAFF. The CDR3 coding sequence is TGTGCCAGCAGTGTGACTGTGACGAACACTGAAGCTTTCTTT.

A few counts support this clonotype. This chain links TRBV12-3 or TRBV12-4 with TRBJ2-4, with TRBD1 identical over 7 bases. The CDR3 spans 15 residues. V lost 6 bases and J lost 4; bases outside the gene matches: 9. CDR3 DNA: TGTGCCAGCAGCCAGACAGGGATGGGTAAAAACATTCAGTACTTC. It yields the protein CASSQTGMGKNIQYF.

Here the CDR3 DNA reads TGTGCCAGCAGTTACAGTGCCCCATCCTCTGGCTACACCTTC. It is translated as CASSYSAPSSGYTF. This sequence joins TRBV6-2 or TRBV6-3 and TRBJ1-2; D remains unclear. Trimming cost V 2 bases and J 7 bases, with 14 bases left between them. The germline V gene has CDR1 MNHEY and CDR2 SVGEGT. This CDR3 is built from 14 residues.

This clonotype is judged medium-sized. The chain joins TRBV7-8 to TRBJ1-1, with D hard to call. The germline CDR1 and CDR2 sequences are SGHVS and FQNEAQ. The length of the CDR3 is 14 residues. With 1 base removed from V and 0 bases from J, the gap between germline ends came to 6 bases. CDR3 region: CASSLEAVNTEAFF. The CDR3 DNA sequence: TGTGCCAGCAGCTTAGAGGCGGTGAACACTGAAGCTTTCTTT.

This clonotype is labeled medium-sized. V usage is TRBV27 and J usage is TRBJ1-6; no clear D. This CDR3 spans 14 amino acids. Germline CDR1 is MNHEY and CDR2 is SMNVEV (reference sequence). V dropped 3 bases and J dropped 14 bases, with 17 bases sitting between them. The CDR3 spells CASSFAQSAGALHF. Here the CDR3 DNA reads TGTGCCAGCAGTTTCGCACAGTCCGCTGGGGCCCTCCACTTT.

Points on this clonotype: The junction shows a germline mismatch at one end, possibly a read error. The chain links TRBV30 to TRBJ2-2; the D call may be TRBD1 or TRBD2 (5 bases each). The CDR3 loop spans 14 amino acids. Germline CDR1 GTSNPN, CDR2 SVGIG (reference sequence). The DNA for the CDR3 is TGTGCCTGGAGTCTGGGGACCAACACCGGGGAGCTGTTTTTC. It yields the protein CAWSLGTNTGELFF. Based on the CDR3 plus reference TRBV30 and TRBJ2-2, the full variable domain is SQTIHQWPATLVQPVGSPLSLECTVEGTSNPNLYWYRQAAGRGLQLLFYSVGIGQISSEVPQNLSASRPQDRQFILSSKKLLLSDSGFYLCAWSLGTNTGELFFGEGSRLTVL.

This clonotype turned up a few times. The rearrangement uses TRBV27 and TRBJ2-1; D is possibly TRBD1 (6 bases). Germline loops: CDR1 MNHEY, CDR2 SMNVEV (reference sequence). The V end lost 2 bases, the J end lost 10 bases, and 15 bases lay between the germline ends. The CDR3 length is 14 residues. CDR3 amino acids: CASSLKAMTGEQFF. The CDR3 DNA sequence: TGTGCCAGCAGTTTAAAGGCGATGACAGGCGAGCAGTTCTTC.

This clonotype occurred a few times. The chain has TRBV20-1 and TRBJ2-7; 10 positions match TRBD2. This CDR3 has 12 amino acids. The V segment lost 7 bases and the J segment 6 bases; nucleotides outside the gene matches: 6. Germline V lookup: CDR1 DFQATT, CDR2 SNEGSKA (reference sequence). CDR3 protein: CSVTSGLVEQYF. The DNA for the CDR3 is TGCAGTGTGACTAGCGGGCTTGTCGAGCAGTACTTC.

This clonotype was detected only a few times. The CDR3 is CASKRRSSGNRNTGELFF. As DNA, the CDR3 is TGTGCCAGCAAACGAAGGTCTAGCGGGAACCGGAACACCGGGGAGCTGTTTTTT. This chain links TRBV6-1 with TRBJ2-2; 9 bases agree with TRBD2. Germline lookup yields CDR1 MNHNS and CDR2 SASEGT. This CDR3 has 18 amino acids. V shed 7 bases and J 1 base; nucleotides not matched to a gene: 13.

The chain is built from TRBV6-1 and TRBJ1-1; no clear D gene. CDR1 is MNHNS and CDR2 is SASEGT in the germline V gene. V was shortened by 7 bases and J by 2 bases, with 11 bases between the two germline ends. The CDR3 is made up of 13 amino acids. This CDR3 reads CASTLAGNTEAFF. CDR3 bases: TGTGCCAGCACCCTAGCGGGTAACACTGAAGCTTTCTTT.

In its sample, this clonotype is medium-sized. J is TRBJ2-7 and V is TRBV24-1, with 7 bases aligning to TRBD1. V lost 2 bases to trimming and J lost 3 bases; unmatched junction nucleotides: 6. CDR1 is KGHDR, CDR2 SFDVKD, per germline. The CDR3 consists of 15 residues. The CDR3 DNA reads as TGTGCCACCAGTGATTCCGGGACAGACCTCTACGAGCAGTACTTC. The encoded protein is CATSDSGTDLYEQYF.

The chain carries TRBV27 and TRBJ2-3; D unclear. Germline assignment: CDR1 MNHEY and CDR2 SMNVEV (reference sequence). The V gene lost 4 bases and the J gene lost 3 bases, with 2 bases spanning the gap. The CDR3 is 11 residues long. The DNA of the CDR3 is TGTGCCAGCAGTTCTACAGATACGCAGTATTTT. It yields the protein CASSSTDTQYF.

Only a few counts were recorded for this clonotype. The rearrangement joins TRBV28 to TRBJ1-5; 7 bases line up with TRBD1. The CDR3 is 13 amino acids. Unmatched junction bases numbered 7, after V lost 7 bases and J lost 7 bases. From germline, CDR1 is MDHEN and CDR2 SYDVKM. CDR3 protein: CASTYQGGQPQHF. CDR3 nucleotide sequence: TGTGCCAGCACCTACCAGGGGGGACAGCCCCAGCATTTT.

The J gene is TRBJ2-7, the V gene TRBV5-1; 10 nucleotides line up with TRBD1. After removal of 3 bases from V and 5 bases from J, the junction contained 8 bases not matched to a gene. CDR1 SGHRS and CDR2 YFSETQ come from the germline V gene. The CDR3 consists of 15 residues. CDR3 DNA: TGCGCCAGCAGCTCTACCGGGACAGGGGAAAACGAGCAGTACTTC. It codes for CASSSTGTGENEQYF. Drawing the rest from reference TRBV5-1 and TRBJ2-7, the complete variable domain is KAGVTQTPRYLIKTRGQQVTLSCSPISGHRSVSWYQQTPGQGLQFLFEYFSETQRNKGNFPGRFSGRQFSNSRSEMNVSTLELGDSALYLCASSSTGTGENEQYFGPGTRLTVT.

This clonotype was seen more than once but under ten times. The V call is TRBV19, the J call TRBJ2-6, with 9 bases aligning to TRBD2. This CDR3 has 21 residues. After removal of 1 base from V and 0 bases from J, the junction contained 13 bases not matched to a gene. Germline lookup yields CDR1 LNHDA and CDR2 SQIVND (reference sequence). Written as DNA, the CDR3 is TGTGCCAGTAGTATAGGCGGTTCTAGCGGGATACAACGCTCTGGGGCCAACGTCCTGACTTTC. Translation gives CASSIGGSSGIQRSGANVLTF.